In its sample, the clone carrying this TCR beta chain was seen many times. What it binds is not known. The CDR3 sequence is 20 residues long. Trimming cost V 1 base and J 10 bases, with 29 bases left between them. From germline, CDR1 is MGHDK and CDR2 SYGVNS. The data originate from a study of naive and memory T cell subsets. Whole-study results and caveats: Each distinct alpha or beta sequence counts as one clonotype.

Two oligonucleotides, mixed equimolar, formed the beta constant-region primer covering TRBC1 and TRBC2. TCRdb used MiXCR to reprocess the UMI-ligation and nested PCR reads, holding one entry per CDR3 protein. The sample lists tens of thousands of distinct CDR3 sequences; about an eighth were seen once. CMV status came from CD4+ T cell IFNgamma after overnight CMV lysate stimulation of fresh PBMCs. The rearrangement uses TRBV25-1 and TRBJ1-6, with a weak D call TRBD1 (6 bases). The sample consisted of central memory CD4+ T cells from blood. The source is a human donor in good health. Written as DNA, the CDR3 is TGTGCCAGCAGTGAATCTTATTTCAGGAGACCGACTTCAAGGGGGTCACCCCTCCACTTT. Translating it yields CASSESYFRRPTSRGSPLHF.